This note documents a single TCR beta chain sequence. Losses at the gene ends were 2 bases for V and 0 bases for J; bases not matched to a gene: 8. In germline, CDR1 is SGHDT, CDR2 YYEEEE. This CDR3 region has 18 residues. Authors' processing steps: Reference gene primer amplification yielded estimated nucleated cell counts. TCRdb's copy holds only in-frame clones and misses some; the assay was immunoSEQ multiplex PCR. Clone size and V and J calls were adopted from that table, with D and trimming inferred from the DNA. The table includes 350,000 to 400,000 clones, more than 80% detected once. The data belong to a study of blood T cell repertoires in COVID-19. Study-level information: From the United States, Italy and Spain came samples of acute and convalescent COVID-19.

Participants spanned ages about 18 to 95 years and resided in 24 US areas. The study assigned cohorts using participant-reported clinical history. This sequence joins TRBV5-6 and TRBJ1-6; 7 nucleotides match TRBD1. This TCR derives from a man aged 18 to 35 who had recovered from COVID-19. The sequenced sample was PBMCs or T cells enriched from blood (not recorded which). The CDR3 coding sequence is TGTGCCAGCAGCTTTGACAGGGTTAAGGGCTCCTATAATTCACCCCTCCACTTT. Translating gives CASSFDRVKGSYNSPLHF.